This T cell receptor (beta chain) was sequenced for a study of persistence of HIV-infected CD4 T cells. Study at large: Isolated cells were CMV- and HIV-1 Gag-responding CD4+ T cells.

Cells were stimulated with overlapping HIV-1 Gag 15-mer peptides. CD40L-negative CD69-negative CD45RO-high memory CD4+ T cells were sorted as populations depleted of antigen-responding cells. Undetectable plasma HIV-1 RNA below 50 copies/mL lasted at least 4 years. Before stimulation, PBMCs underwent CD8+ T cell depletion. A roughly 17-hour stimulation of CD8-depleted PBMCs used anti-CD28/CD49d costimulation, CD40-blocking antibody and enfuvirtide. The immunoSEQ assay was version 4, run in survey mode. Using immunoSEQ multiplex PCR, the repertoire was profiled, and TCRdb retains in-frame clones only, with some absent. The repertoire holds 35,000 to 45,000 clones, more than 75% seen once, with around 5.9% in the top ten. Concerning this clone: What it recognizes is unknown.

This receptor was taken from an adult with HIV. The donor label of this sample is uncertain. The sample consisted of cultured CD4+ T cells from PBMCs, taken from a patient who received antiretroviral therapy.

Here the CDR3 DNA reads TGTGCCAGCAGCCGCGGACAGGTCGGGGAGCTGTTTTTT. Amino acids: CASSRGQVGELFF. The chain employs TRBV2 and TRBJ2-2; 7 nucleotides align to TRBD1. Trimming cost V 6 bases and J 7 bases; bases outside gene matches: 5. The germline V gene has CDR1 SNHLY and CDR2 FYNNEI. The CDR3 extends over 13 amino acids.